This entry lists 17 T cell receptor beta chains sequenced from one sample in a study of OX40 agonist ivuxolimab in advanced cancers. Measured with immunoSEQ multiplex PCR; TCRdb has only the in-frame clones, and not every one. This table has fewer than 55,000 clones, about 88% appearing once. This specimen consisted of CD4+ or CD8+ T cells sorted from blood, obtained in a trial of the OX40 agonist ivuxolimab. These receptors were obtained from an adult with an advanced solid tumor such as melanoma, head and neck, liver or kidney cancer.

The V call is TRBV4-3, the J call TRBJ2-5, with D uncertain. Per the germline V gene, CDR1 is LGHNA and CDR2 is YSLEER. CDR3 length: 13 amino acids. Trimming took off 0 bases at V and 3 bases at J, with 5 bases between the two ends. DNA for the CDR3: TGCGCCAGCAGCCAAGACCTGAAAGAGACCCAGTACTTC. Translating gives CASSQDLKETQYF.

J is TRBJ2-5 and V is TRBV10-3; D unresolved. Trimming shortened V by 2 bases and J by 0 bases, and 16 bases separated the two germline ends. The CDR3 spans 17 residues. Germline V gene data show CDR1 as ENHRY and CDR2 as SYGVKD. The CDR3 nucleotides are TGTGCCATCAGTGAGGGAAGTTTTTACCGGGACCAAGAGACCCAGTACTTC. This translates into CAISEGSFYRDQETQYF.

The chain combines TRBV18 with TRBJ2-7, with 11 bases that match TRBD1. Germline CDR1 and CDR2: KGHSH and LQKENI. V lost 3 bases and J lost 6; bases outside the gene matches: 4. The CDR3 has 14 amino acids. The CDR3 loop is CASSPGQGAGEQYF. As DNA, the CDR3 is TGTGCCAGCTCACCCGGACAGGGGGCTGGCGAGCAGTACTTC.

The CDR3 loop is CASSQATRETEQYF. The CDR3, as DNA: TGTGCCAGCAGCCAAGCGACACGCGAGACAGAGCAGTACTTC. This chain links TRBV14 with TRBJ2-5, with D perhaps TRBD1 (5 bases). CDR1 and CDR2 (germline): SGHDN, FVKESK. The CDR3 is made up of 14 amino acids. The V end lost 1 base, the J end lost 11 bases, and 17 bases lay between the germline ends.

The chain carries TRBV5-5 and TRBJ1-5, with 7 bases that match TRBD1. V gave up 3 bases and J gave up 6 bases; unmatched junction bases: 6. The CDR3 is 14 residues long. Germline CDR1 SGHKS, CDR2 YYEKEE (reference sequence). CDR3 sequence (DNA): TGTGCCAGCAGCTCGGACAGGTCGCGTCAGCCCCAGCATTTT. As protein: CASSSDRSRQPQHF.

V gene TRBV19 combines with J gene TRBJ2-5; D tentatively fits TRBD1 or TRBD2 (5 bases each). CDR3 length: 17 amino acids. Between the trimmed V and J ends, which lost 4 bases and 4 bases, there was a span of 22 bases. Germline values: CDR1 LNHDA, CDR2 SQIVND (reference sequence). The CDR3 DNA reads TGTGCCAGTAGTAATCTTTGGTCGGGACCCGGCCTAGAGACCCAGTACTTC. It translates to CASSNLWSGPGLETQYF.

This clone occurred once. The chain is built from TRBV7-2 and TRBJ1-2; D unclear. CDR1 SGHTA and CDR2 FQGNSA come from the germline V gene. V lost 0 bases and J 3 bases, leaving 5 bases between the germline ends. This CDR3 is built from 13 residues. In DNA, the CDR3 is TGTGCCAGCAGCTTAGCGACGGACTATGGCTACACCTTC. Residues: CASSLATDYGYTF.

This clone was seen a single time. This sequence joins TRBV7-8 and TRBJ2-7, with 7 bases identical to TRBD2. Germline CDR1 SGHVS, CDR2 FQNEAQ. The CDR3 is 14 amino acids. V shed 1 base, J shed 6 bases, and the junction held 6 bases outside the gene matches. CDR3: CASSLGSTGGEQYF. DNA for the CDR3: TGTGCCAGCAGCTTAGGATCAACGGGAGGCGAGCAGTACTTC.

The V call is TRBV7-2, the J call TRBJ2-5; maybe TRBD2 (5 bases). CDR3 length equals 14 residues. The germline V and J ends were trimmed by 7 bases and 5 bases, with 17 bases remaining between them. Germline CDR1 SGHTA, CDR2 FQGNSA. The CDR3 bases are TGTGCCAGCACCCCCACCCTGGAGCGGGAGACCCAGTACTTC. Protein product: CASTPTLERETQYF.

This clone was counted a single time. The chain joins TRBV28 to TRBJ1-5; 8 bases are a match to TRBD1. Germline values: CDR1 MDHEN, CDR2 SYDVKM. The CDR3 spans 14 residues. J lost 4 bases, V lost 6 bases, and 5 bases had no gene match. The CDR3 DNA sequence: TGTGCCAGCAGGGGGACAGGTCCTAATCAGCCCCAGCATTTT. This translates into CASRGTGPNQPQHF.

This chain uses TRBV7-9 with TRBJ1-4; 9 nucleotides line up with TRBD1. The CDR3 is 14 residues long. After removal of 5 bases from V and 7 bases from J, the junction contained 5 bases not matched to a gene. The germline V gene encodes CDR1 SEHNR and CDR2 FQNEAQ (reference sequence). As DNA, the CDR3 is TGTGCCAGCAGCCAACAGGGGGCTGGTGAAAAACTGTTTTTT. This sequence encodes CASSQQGAGEKLFF.

As for this clone: Relative to the germline gene, one junction end is altered; a read error may explain this. V gene TRBV7-2 combines with J gene TRBJ2-1; D possibly corresponds to TRBD2 (6 bases). This CDR3 region has 15 residues. Germline CDR1 and CDR2: SGHTA and FQGNSA. The CDR3 is CASNLVGGHSNEQFF. In DNA form, the CDR3 reads TGTGCCAGCAACTTAGTGGGGGGTCACAGCAATGAGCAGTTCTTC. The whole variable domain, filled in from reference TRBV7-2 and TRBJ2-1, reads GAGVSQSPSNKVTEKGKDVELRCDPISGHTALYWYRQSLGQGLEFLIYFQGNSAPDKSGLPSDRFSAERTGGSVSTLTIQRTQQEDSAVYLCASNLVGGHSNEQFFGPGTRLTVL.

This clone was picked up a small number of times. V and J are TRBV5-1 and TRBJ2-1; 9 positions match TRBD2. There are 18 residues in the CDR3. After removal of 3 bases from V and 1 base from J, the junction contained 11 bases not matched to a gene. Germline CDR1 and CDR2: SGHRS and YFSETQ. DNA of the CDR3: TGCGCCAGCAGCTCATCATCTGGCGGGAGGGAATCCTACAATGAGCAGTTCTTC. Translation gives CASSSSSGGRESYNEQFF.

J is TRBJ2-7 and V is TRBV6-5; 9 bases are shared with TRBD1. The CDR3 has 15 amino acids. V shed 1 base, J shed 5 bases, and the junction held 6 bases outside the gene matches. Germline V gives CDR1 MNHEY, CDR2 SVGAGI. CDR3 in amino acids: CASSYFGTGFNEQYF. The CDR3 DNA is TGTGCCAGCAGTTACTTCGGGACAGGGTTCAACGAGCAGTACTTC.

The chain uses TRBV6-6 and TRBJ2-7; 14 bases line up with TRBD2. The CDR3 runs 16 residues. J lost 4 bases, V lost 6 bases, and 8 bases had no gene match. Looked up from germline, CDR1 is MNHNY and CDR2 is SVGAGI (reference sequence). Here the CDR3 DNA reads TGTGCCAGCAGCAAGACTAGCGGGAGGGTAGGGTACGAGCAGTACTTC. It specifies CASSKTSGRVGYEQYF.

V is TRBV4-3 and J is TRBJ1-2; D is unclear. Trimming stripped 2 bases from V and 0 bases from J, with 4 bases between. Germline CDR1 LGHNA, CDR2 YSLEER. The length of the CDR3 is 13 residues. DNA of the CDR3: TGCGCCAGCAGCCAAAGGGCTAACTATGGCTACACCTTC. Translating gives CASSQRANYGYTF.

The CDR3 DNA reads TGTGCCAGCTCACGGGACAGCAACTACGAGCAGTACTTC. This codes for CASSRDSNYEQYF. V gene TRBV18 combines with J gene TRBJ2-7, with TRBD1 matching 7 bases. J lost 3 bases, V lost 4 bases, and 3 bases had no gene match. The germline gives CDR1 KGHSH, CDR2 LQKENI. CDR3 length: 13 residues.